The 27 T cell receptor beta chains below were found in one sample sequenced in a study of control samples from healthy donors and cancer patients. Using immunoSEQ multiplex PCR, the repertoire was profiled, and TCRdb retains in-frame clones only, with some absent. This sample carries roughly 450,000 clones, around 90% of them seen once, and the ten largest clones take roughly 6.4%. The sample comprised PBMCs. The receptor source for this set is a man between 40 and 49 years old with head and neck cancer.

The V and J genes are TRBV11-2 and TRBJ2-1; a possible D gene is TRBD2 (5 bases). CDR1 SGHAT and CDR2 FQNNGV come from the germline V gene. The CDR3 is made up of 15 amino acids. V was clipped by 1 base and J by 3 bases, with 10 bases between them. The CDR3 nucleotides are TGTGCCAGCAGCTTAGTGGTTGGGAGCTACAATGAGCAGTTCTTC. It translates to CASSLVVGSYNEQFF.

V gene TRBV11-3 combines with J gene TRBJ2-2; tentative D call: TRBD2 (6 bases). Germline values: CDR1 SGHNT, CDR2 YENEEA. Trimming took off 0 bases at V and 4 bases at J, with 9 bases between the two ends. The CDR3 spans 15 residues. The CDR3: CASSLDGSPTGELFF. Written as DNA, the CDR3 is TGTGCCAGCAGCTTAGACGGGAGCCCCACCGGGGAGCTGTTTTTT.

The CDR3 DNA sequence: TGCGCCAGCAGTGGGTCCGCTACGGTGTATGGCTACACCTTC. Translated, it gives CASSGSATVYGYTF. V is TRBV10-2 and J is TRBJ1-2; D call uncertain. Germline V gene lookup returns CDR1 WSHSY and CDR2 SAAADI. Trimming took off 4 bases at V and 5 bases at J, with 14 bases between the two ends. This CDR3 spans 14 amino acids.

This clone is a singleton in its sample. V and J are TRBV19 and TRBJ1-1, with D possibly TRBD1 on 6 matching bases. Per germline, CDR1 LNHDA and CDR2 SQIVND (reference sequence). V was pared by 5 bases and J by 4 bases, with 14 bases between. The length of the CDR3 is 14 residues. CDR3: CASSGQSFTTEAFF. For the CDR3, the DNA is TGTGCCAGTAGTGGACAGTCATTCACCACTGAAGCTTTCTTT.

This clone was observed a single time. CDR3 sequence: CSAYLGTQYF. The CDR3 DNA reads as TGCAGTGCCTACTTGGGGACCCAGTACTTC. The rearrangement links TRBV20-1 to TRBJ2-5; no definite D call. V gave up 6 bases and J gave up 7 bases, with 9 bases separating them. CDR1 is DFQATT and CDR2 is SNEGSKA in the germline V gene (reference sequence). The CDR3 loop spans 10 amino acids.

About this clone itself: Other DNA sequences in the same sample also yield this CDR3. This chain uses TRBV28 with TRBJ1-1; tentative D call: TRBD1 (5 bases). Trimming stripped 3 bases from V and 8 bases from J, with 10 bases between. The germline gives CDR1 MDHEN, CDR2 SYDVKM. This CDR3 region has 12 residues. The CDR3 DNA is TGTGCCAGCAGTTTGGGACCCCAAGAAGCTTTCTTT. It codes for CASSLGPQEAFF.

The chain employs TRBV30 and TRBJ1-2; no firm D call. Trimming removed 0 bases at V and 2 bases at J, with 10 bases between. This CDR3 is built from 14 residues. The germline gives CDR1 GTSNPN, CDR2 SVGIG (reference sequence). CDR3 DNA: TGTGCCTGGAGTGTCGACTCTGGAAACTATGGCTACACCTTC. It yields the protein CAWSVDSGNYGYTF. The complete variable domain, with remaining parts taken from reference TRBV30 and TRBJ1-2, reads SQTIHQWPATLVQPVGSPLSLECTVEGTSNPNLYWYRQAAGRGLQLLFYSVGIGQISSEVPQNLSASRPQDRQFILSSKKLLLSDSGFYLCAWSVDSGNYGYTFGSGTRLTVV.

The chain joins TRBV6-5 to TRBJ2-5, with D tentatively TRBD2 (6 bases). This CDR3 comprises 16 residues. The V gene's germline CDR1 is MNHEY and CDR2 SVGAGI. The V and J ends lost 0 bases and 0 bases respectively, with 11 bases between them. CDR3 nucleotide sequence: TGTGCCAGCAGTTACTCTCTAGCGCAGAACCAAGAGACCCAGTACTTC. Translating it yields CASSYSLAQNQETQYF.

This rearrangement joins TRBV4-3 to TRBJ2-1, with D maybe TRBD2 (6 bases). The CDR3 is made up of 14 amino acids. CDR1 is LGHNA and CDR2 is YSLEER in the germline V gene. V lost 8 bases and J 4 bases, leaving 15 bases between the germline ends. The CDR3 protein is CASQGDAGYNEQFF. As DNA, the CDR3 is TGCGCCAGCCAAGGTGATGCGGGGTACAATGAGCAGTTCTTC.

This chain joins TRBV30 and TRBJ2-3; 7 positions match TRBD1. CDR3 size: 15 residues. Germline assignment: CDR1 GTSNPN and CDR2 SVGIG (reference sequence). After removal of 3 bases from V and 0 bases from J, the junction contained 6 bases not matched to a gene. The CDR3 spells CAWRPDRPSTDTQYF. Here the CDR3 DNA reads TGTGCCTGGAGACCGGACAGGCCGAGCACAGATACGCAGTATTTT.

In DNA form, the CDR3 reads TGTGCCAGCAGTGAACTCGGATTGGGGCAGTTCTTC. This gives the protein CASSELGLGQFF. The chain uses TRBV2 and TRBJ2-1; D not certain. The germline V gene encodes CDR1 SNHLY and CDR2 FYNNEI. This CDR3 has 12 residues. V lost 2 bases and J lost 12, with 11 bases in between.

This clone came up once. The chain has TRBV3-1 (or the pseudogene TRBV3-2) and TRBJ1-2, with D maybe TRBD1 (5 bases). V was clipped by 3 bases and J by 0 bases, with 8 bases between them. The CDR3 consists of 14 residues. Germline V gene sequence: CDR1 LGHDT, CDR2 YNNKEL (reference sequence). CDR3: CASSQGGTNYGYTF. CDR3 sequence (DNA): TGTGCCAGCAGCCAGGGGGGAACTAACTATGGCTACACCTTC.

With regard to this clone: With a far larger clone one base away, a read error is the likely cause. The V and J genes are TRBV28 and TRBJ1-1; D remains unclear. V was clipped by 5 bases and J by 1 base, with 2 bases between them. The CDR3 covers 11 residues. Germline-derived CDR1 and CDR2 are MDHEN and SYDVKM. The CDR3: CASSGNTEAFF. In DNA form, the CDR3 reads TGTGCCAGCAGTGGGAACACTGAAGCTTTCTTT.

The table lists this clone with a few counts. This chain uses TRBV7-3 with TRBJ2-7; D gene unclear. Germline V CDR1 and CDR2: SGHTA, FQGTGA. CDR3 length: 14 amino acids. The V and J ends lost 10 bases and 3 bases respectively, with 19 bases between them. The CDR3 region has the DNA TGTGCCATCCCACACCCACTGGCCCACTACGAGCAGTACTTC. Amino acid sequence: CAIPHPLAHYEQYF.

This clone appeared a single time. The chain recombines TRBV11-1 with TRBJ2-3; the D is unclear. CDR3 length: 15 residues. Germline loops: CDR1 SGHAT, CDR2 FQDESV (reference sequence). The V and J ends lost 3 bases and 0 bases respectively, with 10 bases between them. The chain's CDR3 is CASSFNGPSTDTQYF. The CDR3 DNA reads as TGTGCCAGCAGCTTTAACGGACCCAGCACAGATACGCAGTATTTT.

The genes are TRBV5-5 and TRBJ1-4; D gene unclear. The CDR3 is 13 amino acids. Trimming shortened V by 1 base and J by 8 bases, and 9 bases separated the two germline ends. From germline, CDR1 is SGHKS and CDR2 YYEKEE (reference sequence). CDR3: CASSLSQAEKLFF. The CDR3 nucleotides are TGTGCCAGCAGCTTGTCCCAAGCGGAAAAACTGTTTTTT.

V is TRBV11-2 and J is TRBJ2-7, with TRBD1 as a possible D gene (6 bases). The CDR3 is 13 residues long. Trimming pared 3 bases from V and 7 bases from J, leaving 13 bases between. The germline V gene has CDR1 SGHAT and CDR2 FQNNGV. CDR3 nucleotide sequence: TGTGCCAGCAGCTTTGAACAGGGACGAGAGCAGTACTTC. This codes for CASSFEQGREQYF.

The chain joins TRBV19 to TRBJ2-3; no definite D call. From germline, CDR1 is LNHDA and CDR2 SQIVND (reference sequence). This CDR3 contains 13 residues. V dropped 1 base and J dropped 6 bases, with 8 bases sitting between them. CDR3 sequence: CASSIGPKDTQYF. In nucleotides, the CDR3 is TGTGCCAGTAGTATAGGACCCAAGGATACGCAGTATTTT.

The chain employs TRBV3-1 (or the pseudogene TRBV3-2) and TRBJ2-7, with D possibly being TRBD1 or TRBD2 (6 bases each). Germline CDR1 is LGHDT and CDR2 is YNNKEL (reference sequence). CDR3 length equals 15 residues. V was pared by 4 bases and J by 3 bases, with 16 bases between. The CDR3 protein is CASSPGARVSYEQYF. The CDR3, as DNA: TGTGCCAGCAGCCCGGGGGCCCGGGTTAGCTACGAGCAGTACTTC.

The CDR3 loop is CAWSPFPERGYGYTF. As DNA, the CDR3 is TGTGCCTGGAGTCCCTTCCCGGAGAGAGGCTATGGCTACACCTTC. The chain uses TRBV30 and TRBJ1-2, with D unresolved. The CDR3 totals 15 residues. Germline lookup yields CDR1 GTSNPN and CDR2 SVGIG (reference sequence). V dropped 2 bases and J dropped 4 bases, with 17 bases sitting between them.

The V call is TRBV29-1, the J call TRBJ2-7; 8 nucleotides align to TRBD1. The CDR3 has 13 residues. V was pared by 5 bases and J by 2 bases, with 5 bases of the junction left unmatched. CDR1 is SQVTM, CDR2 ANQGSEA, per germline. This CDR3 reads CSVLTGGPYEQYF. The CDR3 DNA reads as TGCAGCGTTCTTACAGGGGGTCCCTACGAGCAGTACTTC.

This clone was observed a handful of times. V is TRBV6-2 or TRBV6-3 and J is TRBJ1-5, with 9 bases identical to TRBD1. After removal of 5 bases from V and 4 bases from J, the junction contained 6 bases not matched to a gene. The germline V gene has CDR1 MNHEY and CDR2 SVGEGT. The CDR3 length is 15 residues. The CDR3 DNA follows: TGTGCCAGCAGTGTGACAGGGGGTGGGAATCAGCCCCAGCATTTT. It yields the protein CASSVTGGGNQPQHF.

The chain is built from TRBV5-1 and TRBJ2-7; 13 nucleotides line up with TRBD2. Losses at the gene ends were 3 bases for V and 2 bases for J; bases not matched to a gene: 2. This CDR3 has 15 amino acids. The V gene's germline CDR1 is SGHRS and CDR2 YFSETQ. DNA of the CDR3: TGCGCCAGCAGCTCCACTAGCGGGGGGGCCTACGAGCAGTACTTC. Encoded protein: CASSSTSGGAYEQYF.

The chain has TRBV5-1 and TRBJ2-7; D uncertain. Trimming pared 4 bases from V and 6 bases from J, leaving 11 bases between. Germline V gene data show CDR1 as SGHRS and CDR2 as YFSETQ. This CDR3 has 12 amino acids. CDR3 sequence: CASSPARPEQYF. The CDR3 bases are TGCGCCAGCAGCCCCGCCCGTCCCGAGCAGTACTTC.

The CDR3 coding sequence is TGTGCCAGCAATCCTTGGACAGATGCAACTAATGAAAAACTGTTTTTT. It is translated as CASNPWTDATNEKLFF. The chain joins TRBV28 to TRBJ1-4; D possibly corresponds to TRBD1 (6 bases). Germline values: CDR1 MDHEN, CDR2 SYDVKM. Trimming left V 7 bases short and J 0 bases short, with 15 bases between. CDR3 length: 16 amino acids.

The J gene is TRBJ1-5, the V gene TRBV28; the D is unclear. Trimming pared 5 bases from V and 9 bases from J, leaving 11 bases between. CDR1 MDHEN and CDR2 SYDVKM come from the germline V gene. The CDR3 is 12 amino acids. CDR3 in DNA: TGTGCCAGCAGTCCACCGAGGTGGCCCCAGCATTTT. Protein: CASSPPRWPQHF. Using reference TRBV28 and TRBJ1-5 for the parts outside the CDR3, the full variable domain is DVKVTQSSRYLVKRTGEKVFLECVQDMDHENMFWYRQDPGLGLRLIYFSYDVKMKEKGDIPEGYSVSREKKERFSLILESASTNQTSMYLCASSPPRWPQHFGDGTRLSIL.

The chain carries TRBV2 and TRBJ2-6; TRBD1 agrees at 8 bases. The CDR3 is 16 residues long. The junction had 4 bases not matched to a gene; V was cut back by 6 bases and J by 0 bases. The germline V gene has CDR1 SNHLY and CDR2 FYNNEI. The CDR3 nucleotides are TGTGCCAGCAGCCGAACAGGGGGCTCTGGGGCCAACGTCCTGACTTTC. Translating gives CASSRTGGSGANVLTF.